This T cell receptor beta chain was obtained from a study of cytomegalovirus exposure and HLA in healthy donors. Study context: Earlier work reported roughly 120 million unique TCR beta sequences from 180 million or so T cells. Counted in an early data release were roughly 87 million unique TCRs from HLA-typed donors.

General study findings and limits: Another analysis was done later, and it associated approximately 18,000 TCR beta sequences with HLA alleles at 0.05 false discovery rate.

The CDR3 has 13 amino acids. The germline V gene has CDR1 SGHTA and CDR2 FQGTGA. The V gene lost 5 bases and the J gene lost 1 base, with 8 bases spanning the gap. The PCR was carried out with 60 Vbeta primers and 13 Jbeta primers. Clones were read by immunoSEQ multiplex PCR, and TCRdb kept only the in-frame ones, dropping some. The sample lists about 170,000 clones, around 73% occurring once. In regard to this clone: Its antigen is not known.

The sequencing sample was made of PBMCs. This receptor was obtained from a woman under 30 in good health and CMV-seropositive. This chain links TRBV7-3 with TRBJ2-5; D unclear. The CDR3 DNA follows: TGTGCCAGCAGCCCAGCTAGCCAAGAGACCCAGTACTTC. This codes for CASSPASQETQYF.